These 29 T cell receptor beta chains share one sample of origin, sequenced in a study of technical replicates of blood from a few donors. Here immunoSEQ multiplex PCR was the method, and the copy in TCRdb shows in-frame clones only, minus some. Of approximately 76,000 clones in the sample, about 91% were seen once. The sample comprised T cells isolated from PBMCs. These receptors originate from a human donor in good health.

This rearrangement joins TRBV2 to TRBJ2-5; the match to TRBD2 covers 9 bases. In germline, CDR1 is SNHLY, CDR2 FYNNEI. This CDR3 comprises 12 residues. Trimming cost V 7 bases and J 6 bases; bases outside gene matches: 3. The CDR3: CASTGLAQTQYF. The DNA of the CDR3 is TGTGCCAGCACCGGACTAGCGCAGACCCAGTACTTC.

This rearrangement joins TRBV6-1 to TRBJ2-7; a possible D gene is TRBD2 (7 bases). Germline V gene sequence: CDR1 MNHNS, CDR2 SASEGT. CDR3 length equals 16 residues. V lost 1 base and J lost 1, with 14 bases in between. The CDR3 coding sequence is TGTGCCAGCAGTGAAGTTTCGGGGGGCGCGTCCTACGAGCAGTACTTC. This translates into CASSEVSGGASYEQYF.

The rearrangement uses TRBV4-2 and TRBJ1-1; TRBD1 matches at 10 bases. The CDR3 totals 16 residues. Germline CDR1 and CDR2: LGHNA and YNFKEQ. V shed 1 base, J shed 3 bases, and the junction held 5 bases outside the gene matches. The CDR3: CASSQGSGQGYTEAFF. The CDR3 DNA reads TGTGCCAGCAGCCAAGGTTCGGGACAGGGGTACACTGAAGCTTTCTTT.

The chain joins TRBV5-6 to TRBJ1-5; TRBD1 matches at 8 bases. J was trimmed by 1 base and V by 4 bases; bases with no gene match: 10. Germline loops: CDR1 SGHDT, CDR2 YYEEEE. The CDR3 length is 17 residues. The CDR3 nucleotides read TGTGCCAGCAGCGCGGACAGGGAGGACTTGAGCAATCAGCCCCAGCATTTT. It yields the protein CASSADREDLSNQPQHF.

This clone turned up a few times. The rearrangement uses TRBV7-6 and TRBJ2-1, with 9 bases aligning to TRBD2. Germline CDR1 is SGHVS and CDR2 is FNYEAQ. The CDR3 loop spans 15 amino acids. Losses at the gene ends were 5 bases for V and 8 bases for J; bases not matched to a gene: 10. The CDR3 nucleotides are TGTGCCAGCAGCAGGCCCTCCGGCGGGGGGGATGAGCAGTTCTTC. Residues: CASSRPSGGGDEQFF. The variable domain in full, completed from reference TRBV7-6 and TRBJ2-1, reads GAGVSQSPRYKVTKRGQDVALRCDPISGHVSLYWYRQALGQGPEFLTYFNYEAQQDKSGLPNDRFSAERPEGSISTLTIQRTEQRDSAMYRCASSRPSGGGDEQFFGPGTRLTVL.

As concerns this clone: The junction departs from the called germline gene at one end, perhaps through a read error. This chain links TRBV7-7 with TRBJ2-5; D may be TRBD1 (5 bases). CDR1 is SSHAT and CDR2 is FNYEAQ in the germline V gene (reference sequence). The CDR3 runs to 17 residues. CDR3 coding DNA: TGTGCTAGCAGCTCCTTTACAGGAATTACTATCTCGGAGACCCAGTACTTC. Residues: CASSSFTGITISETQYF.

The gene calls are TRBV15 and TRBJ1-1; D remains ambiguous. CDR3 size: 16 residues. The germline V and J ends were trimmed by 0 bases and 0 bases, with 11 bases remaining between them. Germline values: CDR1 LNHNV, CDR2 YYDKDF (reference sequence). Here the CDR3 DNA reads TGTGCCACCAGCAGAGATTTGAGGCATTTGAACACTGAAGCTTTCTTT. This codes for CATSRDLRHLNTEAFF. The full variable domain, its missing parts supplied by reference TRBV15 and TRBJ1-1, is DAMVIQNPRYQVTQFGKPVTLSCSQTLNHNVMYWYQQKSSQAPKLLFHYYDKDFNNEADTPDNFQSRRPNTSFCFLDIRSPGLGDTAMYLCATSRDLRHLNTEAFFGQGTRLTVV.

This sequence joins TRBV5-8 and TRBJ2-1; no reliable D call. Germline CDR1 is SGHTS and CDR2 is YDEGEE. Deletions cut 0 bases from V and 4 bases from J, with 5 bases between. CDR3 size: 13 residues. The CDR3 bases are TGTGCCAGCAGCTTGGGACTGTACAATGAGCAGTTCTTC. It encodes CASSLGLYNEQFF. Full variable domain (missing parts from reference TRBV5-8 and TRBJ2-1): EAGVTQSPTHLIKTRGQQATLRCSPISGHTSVYWYQQALGLGLQFLLWYDEGEERNRGNFPPRFSGRQFPNYSSELNVNALELEDSALYLCASSLGLYNEQFFGPGTRLTVL.

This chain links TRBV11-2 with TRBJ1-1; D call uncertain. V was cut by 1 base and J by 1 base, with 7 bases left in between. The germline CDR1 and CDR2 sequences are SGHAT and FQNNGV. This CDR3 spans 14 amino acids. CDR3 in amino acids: CASSLAWRNTEAFF. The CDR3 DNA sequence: TGTGCCAGCAGCTTAGCTTGGAGGAACACTGAAGCTTTCTTT.

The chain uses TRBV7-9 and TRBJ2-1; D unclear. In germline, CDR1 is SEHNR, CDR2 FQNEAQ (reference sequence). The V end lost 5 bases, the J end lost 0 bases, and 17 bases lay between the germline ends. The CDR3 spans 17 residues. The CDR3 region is CASSPAQALSSYNEQFF. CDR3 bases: TGTGCCAGCAGCCCGGCGCAGGCCTTAAGCTCCTACAATGAGCAGTTCTTC. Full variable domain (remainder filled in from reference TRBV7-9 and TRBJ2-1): DTGVSQNPRHKITKRGQNVTFRCDPISEHNRLYWYRQTLGQGPEFLTYFQNEAQLEKSRLLSDRFSAERPKGSFSTLEIQRTEQGDSAMYLCASSPAQALSSYNEQFFGPGTRLTVL.

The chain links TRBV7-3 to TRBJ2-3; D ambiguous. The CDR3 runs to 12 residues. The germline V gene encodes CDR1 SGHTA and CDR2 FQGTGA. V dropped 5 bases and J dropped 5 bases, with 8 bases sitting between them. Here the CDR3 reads CASSVPGDTQYF. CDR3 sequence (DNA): TGTGCCAGCAGCGTACCCGGAGATACGCAGTATTTT. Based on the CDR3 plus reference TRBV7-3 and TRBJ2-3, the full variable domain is GAGVSQTPSNKVTEKGKYVELRCDPISGHTALYWYRQSLGQGPEFLIYFQGTGAADDSGLPNDRFFAVRPEGSVSTLKIQRTERGDSAVYLCASSVPGDTQYFGPGTRLTVL.

CDR3 sequence (DNA): TGTGCCAGCAGACCGGGACAGGGTGTTCCTGAAGCTTTCTTT. This translates into CASRPGQGVPEAFF. This chain links TRBV6-5 with TRBJ1-1, with 9 nucleotides matching TRBD1. Germline trimming cut 6 bases from V and 6 bases from J; bases unmatched to any gene: 8. The CDR3 runs 14 residues. The germline V gene encodes CDR1 MNHEY and CDR2 SVGAGI.

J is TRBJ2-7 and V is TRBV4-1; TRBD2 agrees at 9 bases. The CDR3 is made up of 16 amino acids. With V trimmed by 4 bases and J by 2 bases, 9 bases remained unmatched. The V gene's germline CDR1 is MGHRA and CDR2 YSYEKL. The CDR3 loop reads CASSPNAGGAAYEQYF. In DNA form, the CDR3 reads TGCGCCAGCAGCCCCAATGCGGGGGGGGCGGCCTACGAGCAGTACTTC.

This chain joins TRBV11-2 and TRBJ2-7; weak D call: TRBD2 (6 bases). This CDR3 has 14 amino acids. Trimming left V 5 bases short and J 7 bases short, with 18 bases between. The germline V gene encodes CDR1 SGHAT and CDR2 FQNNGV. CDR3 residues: CASSQRALSWEQYF. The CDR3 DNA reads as TGTGCCAGCAGCCAGCGGGCCCTATCCTGGGAGCAGTACTTC. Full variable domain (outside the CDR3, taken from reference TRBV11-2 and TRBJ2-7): EAGVAQSPRYKIIEKRQSVAFWCNPISGHATLYWYQQILGQGPKLLIQFQNNGVVDDSQLPKDRFSAERLKGVDSTLKIQPAKLEDSAVYLCASSQRALSWEQYFGPGTRLTVT.

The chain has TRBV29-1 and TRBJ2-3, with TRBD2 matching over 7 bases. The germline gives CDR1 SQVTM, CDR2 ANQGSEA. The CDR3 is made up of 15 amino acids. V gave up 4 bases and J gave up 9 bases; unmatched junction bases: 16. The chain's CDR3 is CSVGGGPSELQTQYF. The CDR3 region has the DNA TGCAGCGTTGGGGGAGGGCCTAGCGAACTTCAGACGCAGTATTTT.

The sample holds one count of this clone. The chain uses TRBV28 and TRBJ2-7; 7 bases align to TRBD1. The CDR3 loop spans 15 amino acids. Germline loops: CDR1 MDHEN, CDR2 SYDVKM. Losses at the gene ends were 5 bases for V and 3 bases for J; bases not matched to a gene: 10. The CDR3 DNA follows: TGTGCCAGCAGTGGGGTTTGGCAGGGGGTCTACGAGCAGTACTTC. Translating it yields CASSGVWQGVYEQYF.

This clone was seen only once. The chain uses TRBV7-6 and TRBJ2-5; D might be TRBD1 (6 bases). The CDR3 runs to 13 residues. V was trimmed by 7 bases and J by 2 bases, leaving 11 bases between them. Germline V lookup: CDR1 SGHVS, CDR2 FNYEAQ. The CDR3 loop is CASTRDNQETQYF. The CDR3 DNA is TGTGCCAGCACCCGGGACAATCAAGAGACCCAGTACTTC. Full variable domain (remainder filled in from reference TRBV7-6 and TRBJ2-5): GAGVSQSPRYKVTKRGQDVALRCDPISGHVSLYWYRQALGQGPEFLTYFNYEAQQDKSGLPNDRFSAERPEGSISTLTIQRTEQRDSAMYRCASTRDNQETQYFGPGTRLLVL.

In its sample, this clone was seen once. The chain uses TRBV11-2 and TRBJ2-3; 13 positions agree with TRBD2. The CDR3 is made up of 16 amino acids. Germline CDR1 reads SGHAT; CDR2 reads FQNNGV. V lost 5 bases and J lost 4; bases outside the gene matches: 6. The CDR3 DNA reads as TGTGCCAGCAGCGGACTAGCGGGAGTCACGGCAGATACGCAGTATTTT. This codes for CASSGLAGVTADTQYF.

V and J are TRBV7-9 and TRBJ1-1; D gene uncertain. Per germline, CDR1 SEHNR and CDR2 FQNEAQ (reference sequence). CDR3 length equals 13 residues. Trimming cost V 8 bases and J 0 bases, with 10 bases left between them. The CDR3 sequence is CASAGIMNTEAFF. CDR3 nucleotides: TGTGCCAGCGCGGGAATCATGAACACTGAAGCTTTCTTT.

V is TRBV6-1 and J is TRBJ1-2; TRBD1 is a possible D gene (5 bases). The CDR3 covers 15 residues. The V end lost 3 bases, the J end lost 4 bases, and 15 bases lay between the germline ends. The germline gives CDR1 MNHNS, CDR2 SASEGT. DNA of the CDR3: TGTGCCAGCAGTGATCGGGCAGGGCCGATCTATGGCTACACCTTC. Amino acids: CASSDRAGPIYGYTF.

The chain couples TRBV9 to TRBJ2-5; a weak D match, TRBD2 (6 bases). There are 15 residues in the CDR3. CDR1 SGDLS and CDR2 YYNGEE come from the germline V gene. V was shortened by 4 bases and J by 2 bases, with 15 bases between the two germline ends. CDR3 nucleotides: TGTGCCAGCAGCCCCGGGACTCGGGAACAAGAGACCCAGTACTTC. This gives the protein CASSPGTREQETQYF.

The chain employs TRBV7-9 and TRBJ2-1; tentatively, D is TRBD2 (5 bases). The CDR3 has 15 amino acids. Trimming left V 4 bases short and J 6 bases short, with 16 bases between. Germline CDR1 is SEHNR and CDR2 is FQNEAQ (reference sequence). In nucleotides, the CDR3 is TGTGCCAGCAGCTCCCGGGAACGGAAGGTCAATGAGCAGTTCTTC. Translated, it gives CASSSRERKVNEQFF.

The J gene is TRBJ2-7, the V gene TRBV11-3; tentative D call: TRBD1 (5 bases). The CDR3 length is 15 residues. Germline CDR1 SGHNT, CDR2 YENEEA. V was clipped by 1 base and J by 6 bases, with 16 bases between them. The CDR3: CASSLGGPTLLEQYF. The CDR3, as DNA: TGTGCCAGCAGCTTAGGGGGCCCGACCCTCCTCGAGCAGTACTTC. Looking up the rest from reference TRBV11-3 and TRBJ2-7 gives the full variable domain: EAGVVQSPRYKIIEKKQPVAFWCNPISGHNTLYWYLQNLGQGPELLIRYENEEAVDDSQLPKDRFSAERLKGVDSTLKIQPAELGDSAVYLCASSLGGPTLLEQYFGPGTRLTVT.

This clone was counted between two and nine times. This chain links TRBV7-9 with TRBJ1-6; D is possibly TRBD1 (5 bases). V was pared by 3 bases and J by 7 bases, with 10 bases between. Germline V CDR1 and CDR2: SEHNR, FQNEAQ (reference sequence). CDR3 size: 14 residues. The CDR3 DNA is TGTGCCAGCAGCTTTGACAGCCTGAATTCACCCCTCCACTTT. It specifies CASSFDSLNSPLHF.

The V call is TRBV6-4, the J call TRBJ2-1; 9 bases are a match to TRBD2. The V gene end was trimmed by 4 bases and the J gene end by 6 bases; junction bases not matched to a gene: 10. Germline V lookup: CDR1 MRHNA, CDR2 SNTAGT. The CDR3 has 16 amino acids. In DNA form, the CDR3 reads TGTGCCAGCAGTGGCCCTAGCGGGAAAAGACCCAATGAGCAGTTCTTC. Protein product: CASSGPSGKRPNEQFF.

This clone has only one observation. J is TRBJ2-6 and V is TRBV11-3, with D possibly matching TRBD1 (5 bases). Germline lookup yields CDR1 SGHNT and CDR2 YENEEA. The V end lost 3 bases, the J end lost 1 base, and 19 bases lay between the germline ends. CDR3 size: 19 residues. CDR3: CASSLGPPDTGSGANVLTF. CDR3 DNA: TGTGCCAGCAGCTTGGGCCCCCCGGACACCGGTTCTGGGGCCAACGTCCTGACTTTC.

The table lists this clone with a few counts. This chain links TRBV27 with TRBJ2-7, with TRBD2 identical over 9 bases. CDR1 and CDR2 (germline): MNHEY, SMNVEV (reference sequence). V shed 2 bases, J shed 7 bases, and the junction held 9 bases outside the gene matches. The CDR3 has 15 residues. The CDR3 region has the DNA TGTGCCAGCAGTTTAGTCGGCGGGAGGGCCAGGGAGCAGTACTTC. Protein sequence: CASSLVGGRAREQYF.

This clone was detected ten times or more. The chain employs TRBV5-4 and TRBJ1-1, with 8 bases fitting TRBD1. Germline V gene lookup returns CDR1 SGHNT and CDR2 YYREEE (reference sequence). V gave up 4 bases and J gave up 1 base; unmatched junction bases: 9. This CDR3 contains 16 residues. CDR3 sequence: CASSPIPGQENTEAFF. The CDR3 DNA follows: TGTGCCAGCAGCCCAATACCGGGACAGGAGAACACTGAAGCTTTCTTT. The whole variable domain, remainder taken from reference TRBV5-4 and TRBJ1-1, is ETGVTQSPTHLIKTRGQQVTLRCSSQSGHNTVSWYQQALGQGPQFIFQYYREEENGRGNFPPRFSGLQFPNYSSELNVNALELDDSALYLCASSPIPGQENTEAFFGQGTRLTVV.

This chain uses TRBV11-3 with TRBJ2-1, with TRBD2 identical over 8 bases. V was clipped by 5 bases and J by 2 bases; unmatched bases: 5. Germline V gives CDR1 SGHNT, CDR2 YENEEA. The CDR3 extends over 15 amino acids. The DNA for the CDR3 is TGTGCCAGCAGCATGCGGGGGGTTCCCTACAATGAGCAGTTCTTC. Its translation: CASSMRGVPYNEQFF.